This T cell receptor beta chain was recorded in a study of blood T cells in healthy people across ages. The CDR3 contains 14 residues. The germline CDR1 and CDR2 sequences are GTSNPN and SVGIG (reference sequence). The junction had 7 bases not matched to a gene; V was cut back by 1 base and J by 9 bases. For the second PCR, which ran for about 7 to 12 cycles, a sample-barcoded 5' primer and a J-beta primer mix were used. TCRdb passed the 5' RACE reads through MiXCR, listing each CDR3 protein once. This table holds approximately 800,000 distinct CDR3 sequences, 35% to 60% found once. The receptor comes from a man older than 75 in good health. Sample: blood. This sequence joins TRBV30 and TRBJ2-1; 9 nucleotides agree with TRBD2. This CDR3 is CAWSALAGVGEQFF. The DNA for the CDR3 is TGTGCCTGGAGTGCGTTAGCGGGAGTGGGTGAGCAGTTCTTC.